A selection of T cell receptor beta chains follows, all from one sample in a study of blood T cell repertoires in COVID-19. Some clones are missing from TCRdb's copy, which holds only in-frame ones; the method was immunoSEQ multiplex PCR. Of about 200,000 clones listed, 86% are singletons. Sequenced: PBMCs or T cells enriched from blood (not recorded which). These receptors were collected from a woman aged 30 to 39 who had been exposed to COVID-19. Each CDR3 is given with its conserved first and last residue. D genes are given only for firm matches. Expanded clones are given a class, and other clones once, few, many or no size at all.

>-|TRBJ1-3|-|TRBV2
TGTGCCAGCAGTGTTTCGGTTCCCTCTGGAAACACCATATATTTT
CASSVSVPSGNTIYF
>-|TRBJ2-5|TRBD1|TRBV6-5
TGTGCCAGCAGCCGCGGGACAGGGGGCTCAGAGACCCAGTACTTC
CASSRGTGGSETQYF
>-|TRBJ1-1|TRBD1|TRBV29-1
TGCAGCGTACGAGGGCCGGGACAGAGGAACACTGAAGCTTTCTTT
CSVRGPGQRNTEAFF
>-|TRBJ1-3|TRBD1|TRBV5-1
TGCGCCAGCAGCTTGTATGGCGAAATCCGGGGACAGGCGGCAAACACCATATATTTT
CASSLYGEIRGQAANTIYF
>-|TRBJ1-4|-|TRBV28
TGTGCCAGCAGTTTTAGGAGGCCTAATGAAAAACTGTTTTTT
CASSFRRPNEKLFF
>-|TRBJ1-2|TRBD1|TRBV7-8
TGTGCCAGCAGCTACTCAAGAGTGACCGGGACAGGGGGGGCGAGCTACACCTTC
CASSYSRVTGTGGASYTF
>few|TRBJ2-3|-|TRBV4-1
TGCGCCAGCAGCCAACACGAGGCCTCAGGGTCTTTTCTCACAGATACGCAGTATTTT
CASSQHEASGSFLTDTQYF
>-|TRBJ1-1|-|TRBV3-1/TRBV3-2
TGTGCCAGCAGCCAAGATAGTGCAGCTTTCTTT
CASSQDSAAFF
>-|TRBJ1-4|-|TRBV5-4
TGTGCCAGCAGCTTGGGGCCTCTAGGGGGTAATAATGAAAAACTGTTTTTT
CASSLGPLGGNNEKLFF
>-|TRBJ2-1|-|TRBV27
TGTGCCAGCAGTTTCGGATCGGGGTCGAATGAGCAGTTCTTC
CASSFGSGSNEQFF
>few|TRBJ1-2|TRBD1|TRBV6-5
TGTGCCAGCAGTTACCCCCAGGGGGAAGATGGCTACACCTTC
CASSYPQGEDGYTF
>-|TRBJ2-1|TRBD2|TRBV7-6
TGTGCCAGCAGCCGCGGACTAGCGGGGGGCAATGAGCAGTTCTTC
CASSRGLAGGNEQFF
>-|TRBJ2-1|-|TRBV18
TGTGCCAGCTCATTCAGGGATGAGCAGTTCTTC
CASSFRDEQFF
>-|TRBJ1-6|-|TRBV10-1
TGCGCCAGCAGTATAGACGGGAATTCACCCCTCCACTTT
CASSIDGNSPLHF
>-|TRBJ2-5|TRBD2|TRBV14
TGTGCCAGCAGCCAAGATGGGGCTAGCGGGGGGGCCCCCGAGACCCAGTACTTC
CASSQDGASGGAPETQYF
>-|TRBJ1-2|-|TRBV3-1/TRBV3-2
TGTGCCAGCAGCCAGGGGCCGGGCTACACCTTC
CASSQGPGYTF
>few|TRBJ1-5|-|TRBV2
TGTGCCAGCAGGGAACAGGGAATAGGCAATCAGCCCCAGCATTTT
CASREQGIGNQPQHF
>-|TRBJ2-7|-|TRBV30
TGTGCCTGGAGTGTACCTCCCAGGAATGACGAGCAGTACTTC
CAWSVPPRNDEQYF
>-|TRBJ2-7|TRBD1|TRBV2
TGTGCCAGCAGATACGACGGGGACAGGCGATCTACCTACGAGCAGTACTTC
CASRYDGDRRSTYEQYF
>-|TRBJ1-1|-|TRBV5-1
TGCGCCAGCAGCTTGGGCCGGACAGCCAACACTGAAGCTTTCTTT
CASSLGRTANTEAFF
>-|TRBJ1-5|TRBD1|TRBV6-5
TGTGCCAGCAGTCGAGGACAGGGATTAAGTCAGCCCCAGCATTTT
CASSRGQGLSQPQHF
>-|TRBJ1-2|-|TRBV12-5
TGTGCTAGTGGTTTCGAGACAGGCTATGGCTACACCTTC
CASGFETGYGYTF
>-|TRBJ1-5|-|TRBV7-6
TGTGCCAGCAGCTTAGCGGCGGCAGAGACCAATCAGCCCCAGCATTTT
CASSLAAAETNQPQHF
>-|TRBJ1-1|-|TRBV5-1
TGCGCCAGCAGCTTCCAGGAGAACACTGAAGCTTTCTTT
CASSFQENTEAFF
>-|TRBJ2-7|-|TRBV4-2
TGTGCCAGCAGCCAAGTGGCTGGGCCCCTCTACGAGCAGTACTTC
CASSQVAGPLYEQYF
>-|TRBJ2-3|-|TRBV19
TGTGCCAGTAAAGGGGCCCCGAATACGCAGTATTTT
CASKGAPNTQYF
>once|TRBJ2-7|TRBD1|TRBV24-1
TGTGCCACCAGTGATGGGACAGGGGCCTACGAGCAGTACTTC
CATSDGTGAYEQYF
>-|TRBJ2-7|-|TRBV30
TGTGCCTGGAGTGTACCAGGTTATTTCAAGGACGAGCAGTACTTC
CAWSVPGYFKDEQYF
>-|TRBJ1-3|-|TRBV27
TGTGCCAGCAGTTCACAGGACTCTGGAAACACCATATATTTT
CASSSQDSGNTIYF
>-|TRBJ2-3|TRBD1|TRBV15
TGTGCCACCAGCAGAGATACAACAGGGGGCACAGATACGCAGTATTTT
CATSRDTTGGTDTQYF
>-|TRBJ2-7|-|TRBV18
TGTGCCAGCTCTCAACTACGATCCTACGAGCAGTACTTC
CASSQLRSYEQYF
>-|TRBJ2-3|TRBD2|TRBV5-1
TGCGCCAGCAGCCCGCGGGGGGGTCTCACAGATACGCAGTATTTT
CASSPRGGLTDTQYF
>-|TRBJ2-7|-|TRBV29-1
TGCAGCGCCAAGGGGCAGGGTCCCTTCGAGCAGTACTTC
CSAKGQGPFEQYF
>-|TRBJ2-7|-|TRBV11-2
TGTGCCAGCAGCTTATGGGGGGTATCCTACGAGCAGTACTTC
CASSLWGVSYEQYF
>-|TRBJ2-6|-|TRBV18
TGTGCCAGCTCACCACGGCGGCCCGGCGGGGCTGACTCTGGGGCCAACGTCCTGACTTTC
CASSPRRPGGADSGANVLTF
>few|TRBJ1-2|-|TRBV9
TGTGCCAGCAGCGTACAGGGAGGCGGCTACACCTTC
CASSVQGGGYTF
>-|TRBJ1-1|TRBD1|TRBV5-1
TGCGCCAGCAGACAGGGGGACACTGAAGCTTTCTTT
CASRQGDTEAFF
>-|TRBJ2-1|TRBD2|TRBV5-1
TGCGCCAGCAGCCCTACTAGCGGGAGCTCCTACAATGAGCAGTTCTTC
CASSPTSGSSYNEQFF
>-|TRBJ1-4|TRBD1|TRBV11-3
TGTGCCAGCACGCGGACAGGGGTGGAAGAAAAACTGTTTTTT
CASTRTGVEEKLFF
>-|TRBJ2-6|TRBD2|TRBV10-3
TGTGCCATCAGTGATCGGGGGGCTGGGGCCAACGTCCTGACTTTC
CAISDRGAGANVLTF
>-|TRBJ1-1|-|TRBV11-3
TGTGCCAGCAGCATAGATTCCGGGATACGGAACACTGAAGCTTTCTTT
CASSIDSGIRNTEAFF
>-|TRBJ1-2|-|TRBV2
TGTGCCAGCAGTGATCTGGCAGTTAAAATATCCTATGGCTACACCTTC
CASSDLAVKISYGYTF